This T cell receptor (beta chain) was obtained from a study of T cells in Graves' hyperthyroidism and ophthalmopathy. It was RNA transcripts that yielded the amplified TCR beta CDR3 regions. HTBI primers were used for first-round RT-PCR of the TCR CDR3. Each CDR3 protein gets one entry after TCRdb re-called the multiplex PCR reads with MiXCR. The sample has fewer than 550,000 distinct CDR3 sequences; around 16% are singletons. Diagnosis relied on clinical symptoms, serum thyroxine and TRAb, thyroid ultrasound and orbital computed tomography. Study-level results: Ophthalmopathy got predicted by the model a median approximately 6 months before its onset. Most thyroid clonotypes expanded above 0.001 appeared in blood too.

Note on this clonotype: Its antigen is unknown.

Germline CDR1 is DFQATT and CDR2 is SNEGSKA (reference sequence). Trimming cost V 1 base and J 4 bases, with 16 bases left between them. The CDR3 extends over 15 amino acids. V gene TRBV20-1 combines with J gene TRBJ1-2; TRBD1 is a possible D gene (5 bases). This sequence was found in a woman younger than 30 with Graves' hyperthyroidism. Sequenced input: blood. CDR3 protein: CSARGPDGGAYGYTF. The CDR3 DNA follows: TGCAGTGCTAGAGGGCCTGATGGGGGAGCCTATGGCTACACCTTC.